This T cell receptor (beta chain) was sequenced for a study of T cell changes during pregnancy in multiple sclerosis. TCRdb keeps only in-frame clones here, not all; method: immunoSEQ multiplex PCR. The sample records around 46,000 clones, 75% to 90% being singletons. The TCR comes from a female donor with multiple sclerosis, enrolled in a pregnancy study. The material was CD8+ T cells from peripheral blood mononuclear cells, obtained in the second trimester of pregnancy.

CDR3 bases: TGTGCCAGCAGCCCACCGGGACTATCAACCTACGAGCAGTACTTC. Translated: CASSPPGLSTYEQYF. This sequence joins TRBV7-9 and TRBJ2-7; TRBD2 agrees at 7 bases. Germline loops: CDR1 SEHNR, CDR2 FQNEAQ (reference sequence). The CDR3 loop spans 15 amino acids. The V and J ends lost 5 bases and 2 bases, in that order; junction bases with no gene match: 9.